Sequencing of this TCR beta chain was carried out in a study of T cells in Graves' hyperthyroidism and ophthalmopathy. Study-wide points: Ophthalmopathy was predicted by the model a median of roughly 6.6 months ahead of onset.

TCR beta CDR3 sequences were amplified from RNA transcripts. The HTBI primer set served for first-round RT-PCR of the TCR CDR3. TCRdb fed the multiplex PCR reads into MiXCR, producing one record per CDR3 protein. The repertoire holds about 200,000 distinct CDR3 sequences, with over 15% as singletons. In the case of this clonotype: Its cognate antigen is unknown.

It was considered stable Graves' hyperthyroidism when ophthalmopathy did not progress within 18 months. These patients, aged 18 to 65, had recently diagnosed hyperthyroidism lasting under 2 months. CDR1 is MDHEN, CDR2 SYDVKM, per germline. V lost 0 bases and J lost 3, with 9 bases in between. The CDR3 length is 14 residues. The chain links TRBV28 to TRBJ2-7, with TRBD1 as a possible D gene (5 bases). The source is a man between 45 and 60 years old with Graves' hyperthyroidism. Sequencing input: blood. The chain's CDR3 is CASSLWGPNYEQYF. CDR3 DNA: TGTGCCAGCAGTTTATGGGGGCCTAACTACGAGCAGTACTTC.